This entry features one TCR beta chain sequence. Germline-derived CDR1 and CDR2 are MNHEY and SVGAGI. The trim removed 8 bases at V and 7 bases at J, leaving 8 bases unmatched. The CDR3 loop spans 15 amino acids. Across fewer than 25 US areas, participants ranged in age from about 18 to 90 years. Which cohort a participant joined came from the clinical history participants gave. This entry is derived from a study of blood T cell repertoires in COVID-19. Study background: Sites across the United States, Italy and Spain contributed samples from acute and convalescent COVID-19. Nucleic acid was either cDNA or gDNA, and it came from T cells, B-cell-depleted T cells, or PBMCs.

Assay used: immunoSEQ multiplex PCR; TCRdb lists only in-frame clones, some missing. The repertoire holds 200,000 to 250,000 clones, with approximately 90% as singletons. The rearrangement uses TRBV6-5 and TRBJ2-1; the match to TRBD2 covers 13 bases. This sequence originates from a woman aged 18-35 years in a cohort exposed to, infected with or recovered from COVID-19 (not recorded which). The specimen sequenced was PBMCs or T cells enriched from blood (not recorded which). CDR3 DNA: TGTGCCAGCCTACCCGGGACTAGCGGGACTAATGAGCAGTTCTTC. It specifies CASLPGTSGTNEQFF.